This T cell receptor beta chain was found in a study of T-cell memory formation after mild COVID-19. At the level of the study: The study found TCR clusters largely donor specific.

V lost 5 bases and J 1 base, leaving 8 bases between the germline ends. This CDR3 region has 14 residues. Germline assignment: CDR1 KGHDR and CDR2 SFDVKD. Overall study results and limits: Clones that contracted clustered mainly in CM and EM if CD4+ and in EMRA if CD8+. Clones that contracted from day 15 to 85 were balanced CD4/CD8, while later expanders leaned CD4+.

Notes on this clonotype: Antigen specificity is unknown.

5'RACE with constant-segment primers yielded barcoded, UMI-tagged TCR alpha and TCR beta cDNA libraries. TCRdb redid the calling of the 5' RACE reads with MiXCR, one entry per CDR3 protein. The repertoire holds some 440,000 distinct CDR3 sequences, around a quarter seen once, with 12% in the top ten. Input material: PBMCs or a T cell subset sorted from them (not recorded which). This TCR was recovered from an adult woman who had mild COVID-19 (a few samples of this study predate the infection). Cell type and time point are not known. The chain carries TRBV24-1 and TRBJ1-5; D perhaps matches TRBD1 (6 bases). CDR3 DNA: TGTGCCACCAGTGGAAGGGGGAGCAATCAGCCCCAGCATTTT. This codes for CATSGRGSNQPQHF.